The 22 T cell receptor beta chains presented below share a single source sample, sequenced in a study of blood T cell repertoires in COVID-19 (dated by TCRdb to the early 2020s). Receptors were amplified or captured by the immunoSEQ multiplex PCR assay. This is the immuneACCESS table as TCRdb keeps it, with only in-frame sequences that have V and J called. A part of the clones is gone; compared with another copy, unresolved V genes explain less than half, and the rest is unexplained. In all, the sample holds a few hundred thousand clones, and 90% of those were seen once. The ten largest clones take up about 2.1% of the sample. The sequencing input was peripheral blood. These receptors originate from a woman aged 55-69 years with COVID-19, enrolled during active disease.

CDR3 protein: CASTRREGSYNEQFF. Written as DNA, the CDR3 is TGTGCCAGTACCCGCAGGGAGGGGTCCTACAATGAGCAGTTCTTC. V is TRBV19 and J is TRBJ2-1; 7 bases map to TRBD2. The germline CDR1 and CDR2 sequences are LNHDA and SQIVND (reference sequence). V was pared by 7 bases and J by 1 base, with 7 bases of the junction left unmatched. This CDR3 contains 15 residues.

J is TRBJ1-1 and V is TRBV19; TRBD1 matches at 9 bases. CDR3 length: 18 amino acids. With 9 bases clipped from V and 2 bases from J, the junction kept 19 bases outside the gene matches. Per the germline V gene, CDR1 is LNHDA and CDR2 is SQIVND (reference sequence). CDR3 in DNA: TGTGCCAGCATACCCGCGGCAACGGGGACAGGGATTAACACTGAAGCTTTCTTT. As protein: CASIPAATGTGINTEAFF.

The chain employs TRBV11-3 and TRBJ2-7; no firm D call. Germline V CDR1 and CDR2: SGHNT, YENEEA. This CDR3 is built from 14 residues. The V gene lost 6 bases and the J gene lost 4 bases, with 16 bases spanning the gap. In nucleotides, the CDR3 is TGTGCCAGCAGTCCCTCCGGAGACCCTTACGAGCAGTACTTC. This sequence encodes CASSPSGDPYEQYF. Looking up the rest from reference TRBV11-3 and TRBJ2-7 gives the full variable domain: EAGVVQSPRYKIIEKKQPVAFWCNPISGHNTLYWYLQNLGQGPELLIRYENEEAVDDSQLPKDRFSAERLKGVDSTLKIQPAELGDSAVYLCASSPSGDPYEQYFGPGTRLTVT.

This chain uses TRBV10-1 with TRBJ1-4; D is possibly TRBD1 (5 bases). V was shortened by 2 bases and J by 8 bases, with 15 bases between the two germline ends. This CDR3 is built from 15 residues. Germline V gene data show CDR1 as WNHNN and CDR2 as SYGVQD (reference sequence). The CDR3 DNA reads as TGCGCCAGCAGTGAGGATCAGGGTTCGGCCGAAAAACTGTTTTTT. Amino acids: CASSEDQGSAEKLFF.

The chain joins TRBV10-3 to TRBJ2-7; 7 nucleotides match TRBD1. CDR1 ENHRY and CDR2 SYGVKD come from the germline V gene. This CDR3 region has 14 residues. With 6 bases clipped from V and 1 base from J, the junction kept 6 bases outside the gene matches. CDR3 sequence reads: CAISPGQESYEQYF. CDR3 nucleotide sequence: TGTGCCATCAGCCCAGGACAGGAATCCTACGAGCAGTACTTC.

On this clone: A junction end diverges from the germline sequence, so it may reflect a read error. V gene TRBV7-7 combines with J gene TRBJ2-5; 9 bases are shared with TRBD2. Looked up from germline, CDR1 is SSHAT and CDR2 is FNYEAQ (reference sequence). The CDR3 totals 14 residues. The CDR3 bases are TGTGCTAGCAGCTTAGGACTAGCGCAAGAGACCCAGTACTTC. Protein: CASSLGLAQETQYF.

The rearrangement links TRBV9 to TRBJ1-1, with no clear D. CDR1 is SGDLS and CDR2 is YYNGEE in the germline V gene. The CDR3 has 13 residues. Trimming removed 3 bases from V and 2 bases from J, with 8 bases in between. The CDR3 loop is CASSALVNTEAFF. The DNA of the CDR3 is TGTGCCAGCAGCGCCTTAGTCAACACTGAAGCTTTCTTT.

The rearrangement joins TRBV19 to TRBJ1-2; D remains ambiguous. This CDR3 has 14 residues. The germline V gene has CDR1 LNHDA and CDR2 SQIVND (reference sequence). V lost 3 bases to trimming and J lost 0 bases, with 8 bases between them. The CDR3 protein is CASSMTGANYGYTF. CDR3 DNA sequence: TGTGCCAGTAGTATGACCGGAGCTAACTATGGCTACACCTTC. Full variable domain (rest looked up from reference TRBV19 and TRBJ1-2): DGGITQSPKYLFRKEGQNVTLSCEQNLNHDAMYWYRQDPGQGLRLIYYSQIVNDFQKGDIAEGYSVSREKKESFPLTVTSAQKNPTAFYLCASSMTGANYGYTFGSGTRLTVV.

V gene TRBV7-3 combines with J gene TRBJ2-3; D may be TRBD2 (5 bases). V lost 5 bases, J lost 1 base, and 10 bases lay in between. CDR1 and CDR2 from the germline V gene are SGHTA and FQGTGA. The length of the CDR3 is 14 residues. The CDR3 sequence: CASSPTRRTDTQYF. CDR3 nucleotides: TGTGCCAGCAGCCCAACTAGGCGCACAGATACGCAGTATTTT.

This rearrangement joins TRBV5-8 to TRBJ1-1; D not certain. The CDR3 length is 15 residues. CDR1 SGHTS and CDR2 YDEGEE come from the germline V gene. Trimming pared 0 bases from V and 3 bases from J, leaving 12 bases between. The CDR3 DNA is TGTGCCAGCAGCTTGGGGCAGCCGCGGGACACTGAAGCTTTCTTT. This encodes CASSLGQPRDTEAFF.

V and J are TRBV6-5 and TRBJ2-1; 8 nucleotides agree with TRBD1. The CDR3 is made up of 13 amino acids. The junction had 3 bases not matched to a gene; V was cut back by 6 bases and J by 5 bases. Per the germline V gene, CDR1 is MNHEY and CDR2 is SVGAGI. CDR3 DNA: TGTGCCAGCAGCAGGGGGCGAGACAATGAGCAGTTCTTC. As protein: CASSRGRDNEQFF.

The chain is built from TRBV12-3 or TRBV12-4 and TRBJ1-6; no clear D gene. The CDR3 spans 13 residues. V lost 3 bases and J lost 12, with 12 bases in between. The CDR3 DNA reads as TGTGCCAGCAGTTTTCAGGAAAAAGGACCCCTCCACTTT. Amino acid sequence: CASSFQEKGPLHF.

The genes are TRBV19 and TRBJ2-2, with 9 bases that match TRBD2. This CDR3 spans 18 amino acids. Trimming at V came to 0 bases and at J to 1 base, leaving 6 bases not matched to a gene. CDR1 and CDR2 from the germline V gene are LNHDA and SQIVND (reference sequence). The CDR3 region is CASSIDPLAGLNTGELFF. DNA for the CDR3: TGTGCCAGTAGTATAGACCCGCTAGCGGGATTGAACACCGGGGAGCTGTTTTTT.

The V call is TRBV11-3, the J call TRBJ1-6, with D maybe TRBD1 (5 bases). Trimming shortened V by 2 bases and J by 2 bases, and 7 bases separated the two germline ends. CDR1 is SGHNT, CDR2 YENEEA, per germline. The CDR3 has 15 amino acids. The chain's CDR3 is CASSLTGTYNSPLHF. CDR3 nucleotides: TGTGCCAGCAGCTTAACAGGAACCTATAATTCACCCCTCCACTTT.

The chain is built from TRBV9 and TRBJ2-7; 7 bases are shared with TRBD1. The J segment lost 3 bases and the V segment lost 0 bases, leaving 6 bases of the junction unmatched. The CDR3 runs 15 residues. Germline V gives CDR1 SGDLS, CDR2 YYNGEE. The CDR3: CASSVAQDRFYEQYF. DNA for the CDR3: TGTGCCAGCAGCGTAGCTCAGGACAGGTTCTACGAGCAGTACTTC.

This sequence joins TRBV7-3 and TRBJ1-2; tentatively, D is TRBD1 (5 bases). The germline V gene encodes CDR1 SGHTA and CDR2 FQGTGA. The CDR3 is 14 amino acids. The ends were cut back, 4 bases at V and 3 bases at J, with 12 bases in the middle. The CDR3 loop reads CASSYDSLYYGYTF. As DNA, the CDR3 is TGTGCCAGCAGCTACGACAGTTTATACTATGGCTACACCTTC. Complete variable domain (other parts from reference TRBV7-3 and TRBJ1-2): GAGVSQTPSNKVTEKGKYVELRCDPISGHTALYWYRQSLGQGPEFLIYFQGTGAADDSGLPNDRFFAVRPEGSVSTLKIQRTERGDSAVYLCASSYDSLYYGYTFGSGTRLTVV.

The chain has TRBV7-2 and TRBJ1-5, with D uncertain. V was shortened by 1 base and J by 0 bases, with 7 bases between the two germline ends. CDR1 is SGHTA and CDR2 is FQGNSA in the germline V gene. The CDR3 is 15 amino acids. Here the CDR3 DNA reads TGTGCCAGCAGCTTAGTGTTTAATAGCAATCAGCCCCAGCATTTT. Its protein is CASSLVFNSNQPQHF.

The chain carries TRBV4-3 and TRBJ1-5; TRBD1 is a possible D gene (6 bases). Trimming cost V 1 base and J 5 bases, with 9 bases left between them. The germline CDR1 and CDR2 sequences are LGHNA and YSLEER. This CDR3 region has 14 residues. CDR3 coding DNA: TGCGCCAGCAGCCAAGCTACAGGGTATCAGCCCCAGCATTTT. Its protein product is CASSQATGYQPQHF.

This clone is a singleton in its sample. The chain has TRBV7-9 and TRBJ2-1; weak D call: TRBD2 (6 bases). Trimming removed 2 bases from V and 7 bases from J, with 9 bases in between. The length of the CDR3 is 13 residues. The germline gives CDR1 SEHNR, CDR2 FQNEAQ (reference sequence). The DNA of the CDR3 is TGTGCCAGCAGCTTATTAGGGAGGAATGAGCAGTTCTTC. Translated: CASSLLGRNEQFF.

This chain links TRBV19 with TRBJ1-2; D is possibly TRBD1 (6 bases). The CDR3 is made up of 12 amino acids. Germline V CDR1 and CDR2: LNHDA, SQIVND (reference sequence). V was shortened by 6 bases and J by 7 bases, with 12 bases between the two germline ends. CDR3 sequence (DNA): TGTGCCAGTAGCCCCCCAGGGGCTGGCTACACCTTC. The encoded protein is CASSPPGAGYTF.

The rearrangement links TRBV19 to TRBJ1-4; D possibly corresponds to TRBD1 (5 bases). Germline lookup yields CDR1 LNHDA and CDR2 SQIVND (reference sequence). The CDR3 runs 15 residues. Deletions cut 5 bases from V and 3 bases from J, with 13 bases between. The CDR3 protein is CASSLLQAANEKLFF. Written as DNA, the CDR3 is TGTGCCAGTAGTCTACTACAGGCGGCTAATGAAAAACTGTTTTTT.

The chain joins TRBV7-2 to TRBJ1-6; no clear D gene. The V gene lost 1 base and the J gene lost 6 bases, with 10 bases spanning the gap. Germline V lookup: CDR1 SGHTA, CDR2 FQGNSA. The CDR3 has 15 residues. The CDR3: CASSLVGSANSPLHF. In DNA form, the CDR3 reads TGTGCCAGCAGCTTAGTCGGTAGTGCTAATTCACCCCTCCACTTT. The whole variable domain, filled in from reference TRBV7-2 and TRBJ1-6, reads GAGVSQSPSNKVTEKGKDVELRCDPISGHTALYWYRQSLGQGLEFLIYFQGNSAPDKSGLPSDRFSAERTGGSVSTLTIQRTQQEDSAVYLCASSLVGSANSPLHFGNGTRLTVT.